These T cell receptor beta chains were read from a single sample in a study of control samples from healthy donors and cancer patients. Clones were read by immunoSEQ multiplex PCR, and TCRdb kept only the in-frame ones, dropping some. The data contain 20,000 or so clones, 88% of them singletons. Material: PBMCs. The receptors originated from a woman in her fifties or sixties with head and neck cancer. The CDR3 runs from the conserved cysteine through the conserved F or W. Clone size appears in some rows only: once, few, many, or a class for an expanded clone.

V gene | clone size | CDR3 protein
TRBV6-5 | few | CASRTRERGHNEQFF
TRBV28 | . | CASSVGQYSNQPQHF
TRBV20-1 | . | CSVTGAGGYTF
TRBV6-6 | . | CASSPTREGGELFF
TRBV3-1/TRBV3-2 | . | CASSQTRLAGGRVGEDTQYF
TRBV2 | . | CASSQDYPSYEQYF
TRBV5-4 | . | CASSLAGGSTDTQYF
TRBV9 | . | CASNTDGRAENEQYF
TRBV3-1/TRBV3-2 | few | CASSQVGPRGPEAFF
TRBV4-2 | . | CASSQDGAGGRSNNSPLHF
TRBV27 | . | CASSPYVMNTEAFF
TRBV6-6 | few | CASAAPNTEAFF
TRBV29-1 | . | CSVAETGSSYEQYF
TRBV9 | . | CASSVSGGHSPLHF
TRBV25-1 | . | CASSESGGGTEAFF
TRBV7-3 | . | CASSPGYNEQFF
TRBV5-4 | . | CASSPGVGAGELFF
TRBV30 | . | CAWSVRAVSYEQYF
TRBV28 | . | CASSRGGASQPQHF
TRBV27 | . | CASSLGGGTEAFF
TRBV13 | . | CASSGGPNTEAFF
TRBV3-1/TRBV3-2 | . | CASSPRSAGGITEAFF
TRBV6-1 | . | CASSEVTLGIHF
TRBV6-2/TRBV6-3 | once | CASSTLAGGYNEQFF
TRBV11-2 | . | CASSFSGVTNEKLFF
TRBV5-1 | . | CASKKGSAGVDNEQFF
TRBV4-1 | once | CASRPTGDGTEAFF
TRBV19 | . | CASSGEGTLANGYTF
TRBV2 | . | CASTLGGPLEEKLFF
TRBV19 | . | CASSKTSGISYEQYF
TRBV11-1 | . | CASTTGGAGEKLFF
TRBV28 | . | CASSLGGAKNIQYF
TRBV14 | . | CASSQANTIYF
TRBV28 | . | CASSSQTWNTEAFF
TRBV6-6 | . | CASKPEQETQYF